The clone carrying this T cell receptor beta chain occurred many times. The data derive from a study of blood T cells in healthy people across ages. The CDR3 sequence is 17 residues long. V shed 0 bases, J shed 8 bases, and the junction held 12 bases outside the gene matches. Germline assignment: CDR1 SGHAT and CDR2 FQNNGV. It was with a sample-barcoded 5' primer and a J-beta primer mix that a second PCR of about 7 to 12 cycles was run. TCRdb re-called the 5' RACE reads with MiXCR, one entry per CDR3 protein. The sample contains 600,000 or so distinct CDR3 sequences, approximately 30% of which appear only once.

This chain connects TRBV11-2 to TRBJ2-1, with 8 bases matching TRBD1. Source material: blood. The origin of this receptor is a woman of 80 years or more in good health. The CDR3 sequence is CASSLDGTDETGDEQFF. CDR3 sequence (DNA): TGTGCCAGCAGCTTAGACGGGACAGACGAGACAGGGGATGAGCAGTTCTTC.